The 19 T cell receptor beta chains below all came from one sample that was sequenced in a study of cytomegalovirus exposure and HLA in healthy donors. The PCR ran on 60 Vbeta and 13 Jbeta primers. Measured with immunoSEQ multiplex PCR; TCRdb has only the in-frame clones, and not every one. Here the sample spans approximately 170,000 clones, 85% being singletons. Sequences were obtained from PBMCs. Receptors were obtained from a boy aged 2 to 10 in good health and CMV-seronegative.

The rearrangement links TRBV19 to TRBJ1-5; no clear D. Trimming took 5 bases from V and 7 from J, leaving 21 bases between them. The CDR3 has 16 amino acids. The germline V gene encodes CDR1 LNHDA and CDR2 SQIVND (reference sequence). The CDR3 sequence: CASSPYRTRWEQPQHF. CDR3 bases: TGTGCCAGTAGTCCATATCGGACTCGATGGGAGCAGCCCCAGCATTTT.

A single count supports this clone. At one of its ends the junction is not consistent with the germline gene, which may arise from a read error. This chain uses TRBV7-9 with TRBJ1-4; TRBD1 matches 7 bases. This CDR3 comprises 14 residues. Germline CDR1 reads SEHNR; CDR2 reads FQNEAQ (reference sequence). CDR3 region: CSSSAGTANEKLFF. DNA of the CDR3: TGTTCCAGCAGCGCAGGGACAGCAAATGAAAAACTGTTTTTT. Drawing the rest from reference TRBV7-9 and TRBJ1-4, the complete variable domain is DTGVSQNPRHKITKRGQNVTFRCDPISEHNRLYWYRQTLGQGPEFLTYFQNEAQLEKSRLLSDRFSAERPKGSFSTLEIQRTEQGDSAMYLCSSSAGTANEKLFFGSGTQLSVL.

The gene calls are TRBV5-1 and TRBJ2-5, with D possibly TRBD2 on 6 matching bases. Germline CDR1 and CDR2: SGHRS and YFSETQ. The CDR3 is 15 amino acids. V dropped 8 bases and J dropped 0 bases, with 17 bases sitting between them. CDR3 sequence: CASQEGRGYQETQYF. Here the CDR3 DNA reads TGCGCCAGTCAGGAGGGGCGCGGGTACCAAGAGACCCAGTACTTC.

This chain joins TRBV2 and TRBJ2-7, with a tentative D call TRBD1 (5 bases). The CDR3 consists of 13 residues. V lost 1 base to trimming and J lost 3 bases, with 7 bases between them. The V gene's germline CDR1 is SNHLY and CDR2 FYNNEI. CDR3 in amino acids: CASSEGTFYEQYV. CDR3 nucleotide sequence: TGTGCCAGCAGTGAAGGGACATTCTACGAGCAGTACGTC.

This clone was seen a handful of times. The chain is built from TRBV11-1 and TRBJ2-7, with TRBD1 identical over 8 bases. The CDR3 length is 15 residues. In germline, CDR1 is SGHAT, CDR2 FQDESV (reference sequence). The V segment lost 1 base and the J segment 0 bases; nucleotides outside the gene matches: 2. The CDR3 reads CASSLGQGPSYEQYF. The CDR3 DNA sequence: TGTGCCAGCAGCTTAGGACAGGGGCCCTCCTACGAGCAGTACTTC.

This clone was observed a few times. V and J are TRBV10-1 and TRBJ2-1; 13 bases align to TRBD2. Germline CDR1 is WNHNN and CDR2 is SYGVQD (reference sequence). The V gene end was trimmed by 0 bases and the J gene end by 14 bases; junction bases not matched to a gene: 1. This CDR3 comprises 13 residues. The CDR3 sequence is CASSESTSGRKFF. CDR3 bases: TGCGCCAGCAGTGAGTCGACTAGCGGGAGGAAGTTCTTC.

The chain recombines TRBV25-1 with TRBJ2-5; 9 bases align to TRBD2. Trimming cost V 2 bases and J 2 bases; bases outside gene matches: 3. Per the germline V gene, CDR1 is MGHDK and CDR2 is SYGVNS. CDR3 size: 15 residues. CDR3 sequence reads: CASSEGLAGQETQYF. CDR3 DNA: TGTGCCAGCAGTGAAGGGCTAGCGGGACAAGAGACCCAGTACTTC.

This clone was seen a few times. The chain couples TRBV7-2 to TRBJ1-5; D may be TRBD1 (6 bases). The CDR3 runs 16 residues. Germline V gene sequence: CDR1 SGHTA, CDR2 FQGNSA. Trimming left V 5 bases short and J 3 bases short, with 17 bases between. CDR3 DNA sequence: TGTGCCAGCAGCATCCTAGGGGGTATGGTCAATCAGCCCCAGCATTTT. The encoded protein is CASSILGGMVNQPQHF.

This chain connects TRBV5-6 to TRBJ2-5, with 10 bases aligning to TRBD2. This CDR3 has 14 amino acids. V lost 4 bases, J lost 4 bases, and 4 bases stayed unmatched. The germline V gene encodes CDR1 SGHDT and CDR2 YYEEEE. CDR3 sequence (DNA): TGTGCCAGCAGCCCAAGACTAGCGGGAGAGACCCAGTACTTC. This encodes CASSPRLAGETQYF.

The rearrangement uses TRBV4-1 and TRBJ2-3, with D unclear. CDR1 is MGHRA, CDR2 YSYEKL, per germline. The CDR3 is made up of 15 amino acids. Deletions cut 5 bases from V and 2 bases from J, with 14 bases between. The chain's CDR3 is CASSVRSGSTDTQYF. The DNA for the CDR3 is TGCGCCAGCAGCGTACGGAGTGGTTCCACAGATACGCAGTATTTT.

This rearrangement joins TRBV28 to TRBJ2-1; 9 bases are shared with TRBD2. Unmatched junction bases numbered 3, after V lost 3 bases and J lost 3 bases. Germline lookup yields CDR1 MDHEN and CDR2 SYDVKM. CDR3 length: 15 residues. The chain's CDR3 is CASSFPSGDYNEQFF. The CDR3 DNA is TGTGCCAGCAGTTTTCCTAGCGGGGACTACAATGAGCAGTTCTTC.

V gene TRBV5-4 combines with J gene TRBJ2-2; 11 bases are shared with TRBD2. J was trimmed by 7 bases and V by 2 bases; bases with no gene match: 4. This CDR3 is 15 amino acids long. Germline V lookup: CDR1 SGHNT, CDR2 YYREEE (reference sequence). The CDR3 nucleotides are TGTGCCAGCAGCTTTAGCGGGGGGGCCGTCGGGGAGCTGTTTTTT. This gives the protein CASSFSGGAVGELFF. Full variable domain (outside the CDR3, taken from reference TRBV5-4 and TRBJ2-2): ETGVTQSPTHLIKTRGQQVTLRCSSQSGHNTVSWYQQALGQGPQFIFQYYREEENGRGNFPPRFSGLQFPNYSSELNVNALELDDSALYLCASSFSGGAVGELFFGEGSRLTVL.

The chain couples TRBV19 to TRBJ1-1, with D possibly matching TRBD1 (6 bases). Germline CDR1 LNHDA, CDR2 SQIVND (reference sequence). This CDR3 has 14 amino acids. The ends were cut back, 7 bases at V and 4 bases at J, with 16 bases in the middle. The chain's CDR3 is CASTVGGGATEAFF. CDR3 sequence (DNA): TGTGCCAGTACCGTGGGAGGGGGGGCCACTGAAGCTTTCTTT.

The chain uses TRBV4-1 and TRBJ1-2; D gene unclear. Trimming cost V 1 base and J 0 bases, with 21 bases left between them. CDR3 length: 19 residues. CDR1 and CDR2 (germline): MGHRA, YSYEKL. The CDR3 spells CASSQGGLRVARSNYGYTF. CDR3 bases: TGCGCCAGCAGCCAAGGGGGATTGAGGGTGGCCAGATCTAACTATGGCTACACCTTC.

The chain couples TRBV4-1 to TRBJ1-2; TRBD1 is a possible D gene (6 bases). V was shortened by 11 bases and J by 8 bases, with 18 bases between the two germline ends. This CDR3 region has 12 residues. Germline CDR1 reads MGHRA; CDR2 reads YSYEKL. CDR3: CAGGGGSFGYTF. The CDR3, as DNA: TGCGCCGGGGGGGGCGGATCCTTCGGCTACACCTTC.

The V call is TRBV28, the J call TRBJ2-7; 7 bases are shared with TRBD2. The J segment lost 4 bases and the V segment lost 2 bases, leaving 5 bases of the junction unmatched. Germline CDR1 is MDHEN and CDR2 is SYDVKM. This CDR3 is 14 amino acids long. In DNA, the CDR3 is TGTGCCAGCAGTTTACGGGGAGGGCGGTACGAGCAGTACTTC. The encoded protein is CASSLRGGRYEQYF.

The chain links TRBV10-1 to TRBJ1-1, with D unresolved. Per germline, CDR1 WNHNN and CDR2 SYGVQD (reference sequence). V lost 2 bases and J lost 2, with 6 bases in between. The CDR3 spans 13 residues. CDR3 protein: CASSEVRNTEAFF. The CDR3 nucleotides read TGCGCCAGCAGTGAGGTCAGAAACACTGAAGCTTTCTTT.

V gene TRBV7-6 combines with J gene TRBJ1-1, with D perhaps TRBD1 (5 bases). The CDR3 contains 18 residues. In germline, CDR1 is SGHVS, CDR2 FNYEAQ. V was trimmed by 1 base and J by 3 bases, leaving 21 bases between them. The CDR3 nucleotides read TGTGCCAGCAGCTTAGTCTCCGTACAGGATTACCCATACACTGAAGCTTTCTTT. It codes for CASSLVSVQDYPYTEAFF.

The chain recombines TRBV9 with TRBJ1-2; 7 bases align to TRBD1. Germline trimming cut 3 bases from V and 1 base from J; bases unmatched to any gene: 9. Germline V gene sequence: CDR1 SGDLS, CDR2 YYNGEE. The CDR3 is made up of 16 amino acids. Here the CDR3 DNA reads TGTGCCAGCAGCGGCACAGGGGCGTCTTTTAACTATGGCTACACCTTC. Amino acids: CASSGTGASFNYGYTF.